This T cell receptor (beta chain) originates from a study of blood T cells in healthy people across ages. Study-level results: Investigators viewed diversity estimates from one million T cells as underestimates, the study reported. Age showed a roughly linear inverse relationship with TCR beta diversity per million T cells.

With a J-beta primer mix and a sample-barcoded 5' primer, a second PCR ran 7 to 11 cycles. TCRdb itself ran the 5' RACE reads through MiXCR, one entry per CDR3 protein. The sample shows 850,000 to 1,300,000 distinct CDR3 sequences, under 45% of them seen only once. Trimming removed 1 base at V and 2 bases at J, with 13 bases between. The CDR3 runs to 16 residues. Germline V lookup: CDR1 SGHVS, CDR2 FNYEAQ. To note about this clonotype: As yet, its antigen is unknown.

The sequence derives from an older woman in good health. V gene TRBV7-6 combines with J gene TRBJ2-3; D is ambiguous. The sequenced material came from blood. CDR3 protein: CASSLGSGGHTDTQYF. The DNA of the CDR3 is TGTGCCAGCAGCTTAGGCTCTGGCGGCCACACAGATACGCAGTATTTT.